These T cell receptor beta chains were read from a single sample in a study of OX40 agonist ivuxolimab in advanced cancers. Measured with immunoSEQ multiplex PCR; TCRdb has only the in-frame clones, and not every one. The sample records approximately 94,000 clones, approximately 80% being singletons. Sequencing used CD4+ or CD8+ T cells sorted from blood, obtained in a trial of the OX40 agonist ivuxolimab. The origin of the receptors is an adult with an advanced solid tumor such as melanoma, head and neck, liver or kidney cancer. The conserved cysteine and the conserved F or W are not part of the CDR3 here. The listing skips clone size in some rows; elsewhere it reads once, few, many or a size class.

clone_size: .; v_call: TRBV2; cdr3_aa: ASTKGVLNTEAF
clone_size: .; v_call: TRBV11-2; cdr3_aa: ASSSGGGYT
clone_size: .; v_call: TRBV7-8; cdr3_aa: ASSLIPQGNTEAF
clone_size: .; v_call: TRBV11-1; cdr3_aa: ASSMDRRFTEAF
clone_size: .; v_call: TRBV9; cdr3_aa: ASSVGPGRDTQY
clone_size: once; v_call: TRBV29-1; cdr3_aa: SVLFVEAF
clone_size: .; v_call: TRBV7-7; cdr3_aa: ASSLARVDGTGELF
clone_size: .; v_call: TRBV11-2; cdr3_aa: ASSLNSRRTEAF
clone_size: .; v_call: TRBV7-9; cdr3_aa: ASSAGRTGIQETQY
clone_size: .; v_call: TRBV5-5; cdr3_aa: ASSLVQGVSYEQY
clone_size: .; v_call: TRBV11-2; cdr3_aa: ASSLEFGSPGELF
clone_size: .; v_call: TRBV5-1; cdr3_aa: ASSLAYGSSGNTIY
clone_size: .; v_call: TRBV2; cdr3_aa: ASSEAPYQETQY
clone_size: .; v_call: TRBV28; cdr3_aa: ASSITYYGYT
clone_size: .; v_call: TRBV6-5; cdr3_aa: ASSYSRTGADTQY
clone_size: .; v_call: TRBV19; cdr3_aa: ASSGGETQY
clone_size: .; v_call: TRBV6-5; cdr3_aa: ASRLQGANTGELF
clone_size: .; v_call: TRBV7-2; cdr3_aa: ASSFGRGQPQH